The sequence of this T cell receptor beta chain was determined in a study of T cell repertoires in cytomegalovirus infection. About this clonotype itself: Its antigen is unidentified.

CDR3 length: 12 residues. V was clipped by 8 bases and J by 5 bases, with 9 bases between them. In TCRdb, the reads were re-called with MiXCR into one record per CDR3 protein. Of about a million distinct CDR3 sequences listed, around 32% were seen once; the top ten hold around 15%. The V and J genes are TRBV12-3 or TRBV12-4 and TRBJ2-2; D could derive from TRBD1 or TRBD2 (5 bases each). Sequencing was performed on cultured CD8+ T cells from PBMCs, taken from culture after CMV antigen stimulation. The TCR originated in a human donor in good health (CMV status not recorded). Some clones in this sample may be carry-over from other donors' samples. The CDR3 coding sequence is TGTGCCAGCCCTGGGGGAACCGGGGAGCTGTTTTTT. Amino acid sequence: CASPGGTGELFF.